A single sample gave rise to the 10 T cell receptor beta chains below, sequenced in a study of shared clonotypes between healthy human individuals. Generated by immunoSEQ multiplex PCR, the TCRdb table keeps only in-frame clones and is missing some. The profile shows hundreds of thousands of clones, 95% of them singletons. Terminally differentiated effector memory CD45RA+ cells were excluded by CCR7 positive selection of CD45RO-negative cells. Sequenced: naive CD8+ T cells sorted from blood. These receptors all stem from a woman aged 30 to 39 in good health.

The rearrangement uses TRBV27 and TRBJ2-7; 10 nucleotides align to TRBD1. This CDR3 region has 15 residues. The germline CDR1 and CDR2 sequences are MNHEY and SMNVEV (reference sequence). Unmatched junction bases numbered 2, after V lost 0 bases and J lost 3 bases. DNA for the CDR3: TGTGCCAGCAGTTTATCGACAGGGGGCTACTACGAGCAGTACTTC. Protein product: CASSLSTGGYYEQYF.

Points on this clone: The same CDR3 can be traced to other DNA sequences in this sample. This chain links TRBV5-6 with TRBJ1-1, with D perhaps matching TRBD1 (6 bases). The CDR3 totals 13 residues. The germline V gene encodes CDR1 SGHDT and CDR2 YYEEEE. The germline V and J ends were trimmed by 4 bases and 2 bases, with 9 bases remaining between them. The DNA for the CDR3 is TGTGCCAGCAGCCAACAGGGTAACACTGAAGCTTTCTTT. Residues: CASSQQGNTEAFF.

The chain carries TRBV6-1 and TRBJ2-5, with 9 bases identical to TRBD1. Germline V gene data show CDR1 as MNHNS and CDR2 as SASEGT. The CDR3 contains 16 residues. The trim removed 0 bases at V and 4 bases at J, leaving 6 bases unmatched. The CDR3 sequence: CASSEALRTGVETQYF. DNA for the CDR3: TGTGCCAGCAGTGAAGCGCTAAGGACAGGGGTAGAGACCCAGTACTTC.

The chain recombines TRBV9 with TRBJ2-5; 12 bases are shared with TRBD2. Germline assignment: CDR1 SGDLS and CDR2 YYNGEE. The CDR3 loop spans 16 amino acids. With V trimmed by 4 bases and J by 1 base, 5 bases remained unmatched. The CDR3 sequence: CASSPRTSGTQETQYF. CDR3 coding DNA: TGTGCCAGCAGCCCCCGGACTAGCGGGACCCAAGAGACCCAGTACTTC.

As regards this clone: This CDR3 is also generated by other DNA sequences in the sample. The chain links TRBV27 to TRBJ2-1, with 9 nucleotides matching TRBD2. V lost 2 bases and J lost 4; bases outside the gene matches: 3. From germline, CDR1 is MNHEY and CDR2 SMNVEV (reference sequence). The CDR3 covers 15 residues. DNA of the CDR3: TGTGCCAGCAGTTTAGGCCTAGCGGGGTACAATGAGCAGTTCTTC. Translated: CASSLGLAGYNEQFF.

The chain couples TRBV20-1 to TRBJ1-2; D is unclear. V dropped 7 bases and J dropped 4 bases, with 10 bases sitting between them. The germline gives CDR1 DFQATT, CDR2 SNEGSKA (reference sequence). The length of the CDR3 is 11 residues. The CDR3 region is CSGSAAYGYTF. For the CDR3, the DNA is TGCAGTGGGTCCGCGGCCTATGGCTACACCTTC.

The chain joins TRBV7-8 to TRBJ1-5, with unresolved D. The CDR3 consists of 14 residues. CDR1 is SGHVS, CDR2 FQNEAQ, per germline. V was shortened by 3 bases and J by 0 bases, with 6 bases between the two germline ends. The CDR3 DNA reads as TGTGCCAGCAGCTTTTGGGTTAGCAATCAGCCCCAGCATTTT. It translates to CASSFWVSNQPQHF.

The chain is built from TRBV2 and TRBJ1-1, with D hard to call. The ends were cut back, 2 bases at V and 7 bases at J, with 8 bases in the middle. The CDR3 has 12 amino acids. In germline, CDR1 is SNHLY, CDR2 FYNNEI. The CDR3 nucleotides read TGTGCCAGCAGTGAAATAATTCTTGAAGCTTTCTTT. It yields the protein CASSEIILEAFF.

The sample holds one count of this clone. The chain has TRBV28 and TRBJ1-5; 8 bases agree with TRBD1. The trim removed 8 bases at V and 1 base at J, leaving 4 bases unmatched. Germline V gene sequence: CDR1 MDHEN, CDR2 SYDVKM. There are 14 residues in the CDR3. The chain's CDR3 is CASYRTGSNQPQHF. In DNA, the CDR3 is TGTGCCAGCTATCGGACAGGGAGCAATCAGCCCCAGCATTTT.

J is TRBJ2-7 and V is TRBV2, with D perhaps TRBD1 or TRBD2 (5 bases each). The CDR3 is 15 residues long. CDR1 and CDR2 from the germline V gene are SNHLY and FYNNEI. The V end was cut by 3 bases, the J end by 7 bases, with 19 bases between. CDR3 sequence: CASSEFGTSDEEQYF. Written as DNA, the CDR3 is TGTGCCAGCAGTGAGTTCGGGACCTCGGATGAGGAGCAGTACTTC.